This TCR beta chain was found in a study of blood T cell repertoires in COVID-19. Across the whole study: The study drew acute and convalescent COVID-19 samples from the United States, Italy and Spain. The analysed material was cDNA or gDNA that came from T cells, B-cell-depleted T cells, or PBMCs.

The CDR3 totals 16 residues. Under the authors' procedure: Amplification with reference gene primers provided the estimates of nucleated cell counts. Profiling relied on immunoSEQ multiplex PCR, and the TCRdb table lists in-frame clones only, not all of them. The V and J calls and clone size come from that table; D and trimming were worked out from the DNA. The data contain around 230,000 clones, roughly 80% of them seen just once; the ten biggest clones take up about 9.5%. The sample was peripheral blood. The receptor's source is a woman of 80 years or more with acute or convalescent COVID-19. The chain is built from TRBV1 and TRBJ1-6. TRBV1 is tagged as a pseudogene. CDR3 DNA sequence: TGCACCAGCAGCCAAGGCCTACCGCGGTATAATTCACCCCTCCACTTT. It specifies CTSSQGLPRYNSPLHF.